The T cell receptor (beta chain) under discussion was sequenced for a study of identical twins. The germline V gene encodes CDR1 SNHLY and CDR2 FYNNEI. CDR3 length equals 15 residues. Trimming took off 6 bases at V and 5 bases at J, with 17 bases between the two ends. Using its own MiXCR run on the 5' RACE reads, TCRdb lists one record per CDR3 protein. This sample has around 490,000 distinct CDR3 sequences, with roughly an eighth found just once. This sample also appeared in a second study, on yellow fever vaccine responses in identical twins.

This sequence was found in a woman aged 18-29 years in good health. The rearrangement uses TRBV2 and TRBJ2-1; D is perhaps TRBD1 or TRBD2 (6 bases each). The material sequenced was CD4+ T cells sorted from blood. Here the CDR3 reads CASRPEGGRNNEQFF. CDR3 in DNA: TGTGCCAGCAGGCCCGAGGGGGGCAGGAACAATGAGCAGTTCTTC.